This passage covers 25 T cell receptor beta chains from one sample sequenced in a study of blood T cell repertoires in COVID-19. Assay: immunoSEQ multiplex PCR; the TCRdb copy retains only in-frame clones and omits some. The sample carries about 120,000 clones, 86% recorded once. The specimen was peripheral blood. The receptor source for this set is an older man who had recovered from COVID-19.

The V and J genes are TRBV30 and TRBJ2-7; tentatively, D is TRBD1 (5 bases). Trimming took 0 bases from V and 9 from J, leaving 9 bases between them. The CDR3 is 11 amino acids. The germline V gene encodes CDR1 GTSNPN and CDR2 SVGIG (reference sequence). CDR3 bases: TGTGCCTGGAGTGTAGGAAGGGGGCAGTACTTC. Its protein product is CAWSVGRGQYF.

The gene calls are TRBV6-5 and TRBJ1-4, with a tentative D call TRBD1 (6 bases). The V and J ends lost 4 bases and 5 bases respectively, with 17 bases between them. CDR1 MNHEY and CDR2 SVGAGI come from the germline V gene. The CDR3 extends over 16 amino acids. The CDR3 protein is CASSWHGTFKNEKLFF. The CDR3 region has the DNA TGTGCCAGCAGTTGGCACGGGACATTTAAAAATGAAAAACTGTTTTTT.

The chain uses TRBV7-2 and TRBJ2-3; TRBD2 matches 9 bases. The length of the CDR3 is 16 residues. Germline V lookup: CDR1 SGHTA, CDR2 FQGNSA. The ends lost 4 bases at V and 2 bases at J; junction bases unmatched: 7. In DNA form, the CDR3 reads TGTGCCAGCAGCTCCAGAGCGGGAGGACTCACAGATACGCAGTATTTT. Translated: CASSSRAGGLTDTQYF.

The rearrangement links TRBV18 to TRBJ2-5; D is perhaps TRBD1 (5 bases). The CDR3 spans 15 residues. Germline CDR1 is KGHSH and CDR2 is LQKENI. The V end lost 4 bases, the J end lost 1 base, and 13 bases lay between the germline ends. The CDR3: CASSQNQGAQETQYF. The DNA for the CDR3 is TGTGCCAGCTCACAAAACCAGGGTGCCCAAGAGACCCAGTACTTC.

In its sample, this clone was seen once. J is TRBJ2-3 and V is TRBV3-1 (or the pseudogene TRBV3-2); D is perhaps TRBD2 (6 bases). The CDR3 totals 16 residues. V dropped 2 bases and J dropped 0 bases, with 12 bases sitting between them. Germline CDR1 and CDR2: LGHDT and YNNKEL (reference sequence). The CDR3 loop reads CASSQWVGTSTDTQYF. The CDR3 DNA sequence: TGTGCCAGCAGCCAATGGGTCGGGACTAGCACAGATACGCAGTATTTT.

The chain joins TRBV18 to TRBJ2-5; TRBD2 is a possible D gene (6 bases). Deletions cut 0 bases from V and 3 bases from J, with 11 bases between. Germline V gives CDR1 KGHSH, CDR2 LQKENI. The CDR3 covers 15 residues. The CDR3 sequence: CASSPPGGRKETQYF. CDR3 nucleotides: TGTGCCAGCTCACCACCGGGGGGTAGGAAAGAGACCCAGTACTTC.

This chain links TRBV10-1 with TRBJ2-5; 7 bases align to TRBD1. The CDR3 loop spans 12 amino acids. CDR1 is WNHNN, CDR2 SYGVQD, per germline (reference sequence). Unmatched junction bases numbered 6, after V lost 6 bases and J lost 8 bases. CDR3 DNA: TGCGCCAGCAGCGAAGGACAGGCTACCCAGTACTTC. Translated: CASSEGQATQYF.

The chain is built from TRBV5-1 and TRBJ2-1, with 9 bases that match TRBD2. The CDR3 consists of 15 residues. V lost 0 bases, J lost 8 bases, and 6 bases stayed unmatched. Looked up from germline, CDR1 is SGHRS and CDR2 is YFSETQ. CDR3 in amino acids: CASSLELAGRHEQFF. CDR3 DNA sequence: TGCGCCAGCAGCTTGGAACTAGCGGGTAGACATGAGCAGTTCTTC.

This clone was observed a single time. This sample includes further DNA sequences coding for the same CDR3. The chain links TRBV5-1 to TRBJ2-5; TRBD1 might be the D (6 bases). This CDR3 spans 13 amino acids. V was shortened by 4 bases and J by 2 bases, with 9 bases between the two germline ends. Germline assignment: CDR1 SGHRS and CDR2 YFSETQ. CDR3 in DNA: TGCGCCAGCAGCCGTGACAGGCAAGAGACCCAGTACTTC. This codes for CASSRDRQETQYF.

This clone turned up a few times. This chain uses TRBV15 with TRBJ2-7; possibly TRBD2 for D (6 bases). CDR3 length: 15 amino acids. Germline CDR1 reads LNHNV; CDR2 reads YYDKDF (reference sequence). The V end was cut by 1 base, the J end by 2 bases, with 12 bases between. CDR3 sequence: CATSRGPGDTYEQYF. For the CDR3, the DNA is TGTGCCACCAGCAGAGGCCCGGGAGATACCTACGAGCAGTACTTC.

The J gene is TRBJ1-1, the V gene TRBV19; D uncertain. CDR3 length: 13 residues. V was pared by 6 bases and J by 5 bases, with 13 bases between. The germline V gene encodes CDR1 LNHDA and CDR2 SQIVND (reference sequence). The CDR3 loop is CASRMSANTEAFF. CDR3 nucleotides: TGTGCCAGTAGGATGAGTGCTAATACTGAAGCTTTCTTT.

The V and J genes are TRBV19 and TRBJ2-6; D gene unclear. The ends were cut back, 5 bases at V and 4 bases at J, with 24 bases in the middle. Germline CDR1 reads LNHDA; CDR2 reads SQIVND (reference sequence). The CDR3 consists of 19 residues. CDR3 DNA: TGTGCCAGTAGTCTTTCGGTGGGCAGGTTCAGTAGGGGGGCCAACGTCCTGACTTTC. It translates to CASSLSVGRFSRGANVLTF.

CDR3 sequence: CASSLEPASGGPPYF. CDR3 DNA: TGTGCCAGCAGCTTAGAACCCGCTAGCGGGGGGCCCCCGTACTTC. The V and J genes are TRBV7-2 and TRBJ2-7; 11 positions match TRBD2. The CDR3 has 15 residues. Per the germline V gene, CDR1 is SGHTA and CDR2 is FQGNSA. V was pared by 1 base and J by 12 bases, with 11 bases of the junction left unmatched.

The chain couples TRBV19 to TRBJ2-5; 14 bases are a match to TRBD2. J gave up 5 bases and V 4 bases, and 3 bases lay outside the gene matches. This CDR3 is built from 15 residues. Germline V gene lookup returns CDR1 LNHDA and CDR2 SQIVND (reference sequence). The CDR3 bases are TGTGCCAGTAGTAAGGGACTAGCGGGAGTCGAGACCCAGTACTTC. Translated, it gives CASSKGLAGVETQYF.

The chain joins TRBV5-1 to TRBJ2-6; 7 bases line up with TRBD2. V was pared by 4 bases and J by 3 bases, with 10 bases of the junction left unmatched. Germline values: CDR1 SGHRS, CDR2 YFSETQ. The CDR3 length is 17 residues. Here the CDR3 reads CASSPRASGHGANVLTF. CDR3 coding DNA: TGCGCCAGCAGCCCTCGGGCTAGCGGTCATGGGGCCAACGTCCTGACTTTC.

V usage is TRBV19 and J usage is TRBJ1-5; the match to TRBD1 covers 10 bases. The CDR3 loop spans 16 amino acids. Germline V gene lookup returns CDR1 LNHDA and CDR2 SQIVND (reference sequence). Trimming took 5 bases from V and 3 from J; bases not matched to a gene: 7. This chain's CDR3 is CASSGTGARDNQPQHF. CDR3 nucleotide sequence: TGTGCCAGTAGTGGGACAGGGGCGAGGGACAATCAGCCCCAGCATTTT.

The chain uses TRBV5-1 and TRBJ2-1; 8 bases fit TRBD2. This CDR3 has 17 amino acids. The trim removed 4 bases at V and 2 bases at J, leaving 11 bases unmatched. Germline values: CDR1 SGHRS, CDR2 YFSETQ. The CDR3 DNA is TGCGCCAGCAGCCGAGAAGCCGGGGGGGCCGCCTACAATGAGCAGTTCTTC. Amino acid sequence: CASSREAGGAAYNEQFF.

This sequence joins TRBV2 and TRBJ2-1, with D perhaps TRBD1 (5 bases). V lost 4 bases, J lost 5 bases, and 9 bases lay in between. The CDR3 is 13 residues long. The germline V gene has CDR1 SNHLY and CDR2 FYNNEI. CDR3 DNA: TGTGCCAGCAGTGGACAGTTAGACAATGAGCAGTTCTTC. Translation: CASSGQLDNEQFF.

The CDR3 loop is CASSFRETQYF. As DNA, the CDR3 is TGTGCCAGCAGCTTTAGAGAGACCCAGTACTTC. This rearrangement joins TRBV3-1 (or the pseudogene TRBV3-2) to TRBJ2-5; D unclear. This CDR3 region has 11 residues. The germline V and J ends were trimmed by 5 bases and 4 bases, with 5 bases remaining between them. Germline lookup yields CDR1 LGHDT and CDR2 YNNKEL (reference sequence).

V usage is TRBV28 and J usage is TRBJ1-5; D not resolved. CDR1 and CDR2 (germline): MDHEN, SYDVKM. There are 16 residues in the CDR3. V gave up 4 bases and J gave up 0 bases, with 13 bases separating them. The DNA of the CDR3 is TGTGCCAGCAGTTACGGAGGGTGGGCTAGCAATCAGCCCCAGCATTTT. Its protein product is CASSYGGWASNQPQHF.

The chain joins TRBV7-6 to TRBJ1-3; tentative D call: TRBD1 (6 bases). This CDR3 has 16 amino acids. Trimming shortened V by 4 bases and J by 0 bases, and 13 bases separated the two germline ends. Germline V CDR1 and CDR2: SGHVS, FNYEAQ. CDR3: CASSSGQSGSGNTIYF. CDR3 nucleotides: TGTGCCAGCAGCTCCGGACAGAGTGGCTCTGGAAACACCATATATTTT.

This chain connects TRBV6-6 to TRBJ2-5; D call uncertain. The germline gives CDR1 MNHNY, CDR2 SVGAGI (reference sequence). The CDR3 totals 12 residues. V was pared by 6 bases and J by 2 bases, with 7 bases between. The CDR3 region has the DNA TGTGCCAGCAGCCTGACTCAAGAGACCCAGTACTTC. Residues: CASSLTQETQYF.

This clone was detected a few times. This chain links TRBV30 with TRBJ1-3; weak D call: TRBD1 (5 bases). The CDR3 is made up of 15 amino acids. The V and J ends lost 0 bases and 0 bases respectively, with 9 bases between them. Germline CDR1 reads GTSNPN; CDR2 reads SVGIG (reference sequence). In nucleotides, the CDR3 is TGTGCCTGGAGTGTACAAAGGGGCTCTGGAAACACCATATATTTT. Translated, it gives CAWSVQRGSGNTIYF.

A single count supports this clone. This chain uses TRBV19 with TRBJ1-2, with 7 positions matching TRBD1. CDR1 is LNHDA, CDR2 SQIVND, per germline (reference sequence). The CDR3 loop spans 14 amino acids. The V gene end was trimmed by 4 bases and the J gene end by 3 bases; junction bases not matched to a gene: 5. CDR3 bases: TGTGCCAGTAGTACCAGTACAGGGGACTATGGCTACACCTTC. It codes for CASSTSTGDYGYTF.

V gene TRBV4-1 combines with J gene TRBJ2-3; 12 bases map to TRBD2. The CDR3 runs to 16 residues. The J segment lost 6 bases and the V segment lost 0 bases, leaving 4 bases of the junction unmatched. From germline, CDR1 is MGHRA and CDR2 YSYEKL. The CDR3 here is CASSQELAGGGDTQYF. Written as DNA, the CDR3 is TGCGCCAGCAGCCAAGAGCTAGCGGGAGGGGGGGATACGCAGTATTTT.